This record concerns one TCR beta chain sequence. Its antigen is currently unknown. The sample belongs to a study of T cells after yellow fever vaccination. Study-wide results and caveats: FACS-sorted repertoires could contain abundant clonotypes contaminating from the bulk population. The secondary response peaked faster, at day 5 versus 15, but was weaker.

The CDR3 runs to 16 residues. Trimming left V 5 bases short and J 0 bases short, with 14 bases between. The germline gives CDR1 SEHNR, CDR2 FQNEAQ (reference sequence). A process of 5'RACE template switching, which added a universal primer site and UMIs, was used to make TCR cDNA. MiXCR, run by TCRdb on the 5' RACE reads, gives a single entry per CDR3 protein. This sample yields 450,000 to 550,000 distinct CDR3 sequences, of which about 19% are seen a single time; 14% belongs to the top ten. The specimen comprised PBMCs, sampled 15 days after the yellow fever booster vaccination. The sequence derives from a man under 40 who received the YFV17D yellow fever vaccine. This chain joins TRBV7-9 and TRBJ2-1, with D perhaps TRBD2 (7 bases). Here the CDR3 DNA reads TGTGCCAGCAGCCCTCGGGGGGCAAGCTCCTACAATGAGCAGTTCTTC. It translates to CASSPRGASSYNEQFF.